This TCR beta chain comes out of a study of blood T cell repertoires in COVID-19 (dated by TCRdb to 2018 to 2021). Describing the broader study: The collaborator samples originated in the United States, Italy and Spain and spanned the acute and convalescent phases of COVID-19. The prospective study material was composed of cDNA or gDNA derived from T cells, B-cell-depleted T cells, or PBMCs. Where HLA class I and class II types were available, the types were taken from metadata supplied by the sample provider, not from assay-based typing. The repertoires were made available in a free public database intended to serve as a resource for research on the immune response to SARS-CoV-2. Samples came from the ongoing ImmuneRACE study (first 160 participants) plus 1,254 subjects from 6 global collaborators. Deeply sampled blood TCRbeta repertoires from subjects exposed to, actively infected with, or recovered from COVID-19 were included in the dataset. Nearly every sample came with metadata listing a de-identified subject ID, COVID-19 status, age in years and sex. The paper's findings and limits, for the study overall: How much clinical and demographic metadata was included differed by source and by participant, and the metadata was provided uncurated.

With respect to this clone: Which antigen it targets is not known. No base qualities exist here, and no much larger clone lies one base off it.

TCRbeta CDR3 regions were amplified from genomic DNA using the immunoSEQ Assay, a bias-controlled multiplex PCR. The authors' analysis ran thus. Within the assay, amplification of reference gene primers was used to estimate how many nucleated cells each sample contained. To quantify the absolute abundance of each unique TCRbeta CDR3 rearrangement, sequence reads were collapsed and filtered. For each sample, productive Simpson clonality was calculated by taking the square root of Simpson's diversity index across productive rearrangements. The source is immuneACCESS, and TCRdb retained only in-frame sequences with V and J called. Part of the clones is not carried over; for the studies checked, unresolved V genes explain less than half of this, and the remainder is unexplained. V, J and clone size were drawn from that table, and D and trimming were deduced from the DNA. This sample has roughly 250,000 clones in its table, and 85% to 90% of those were observed once. The leading ten clones occupy roughly 0.8% of the sample.

As encoded in the germline V gene, CDR1 is SGHRS while CDR2 is YFSETQ. The trim is 0 bases for V and 4 bases for J, with a gap of 10 bases between the germline ends. The CDR3, from cysteine to phenylalanine, totals 14 residues. The CDR3 DNA has 42 bases and is translated from base 1. Whole blood was collected in K2EDTA tubes by collaborating institutions according to the institutions' own protocols. For TCRbeta analysis, collaborator samples were shipped as frozen whole blood, as isolated PBMCs, or as DNA extracted from either sample type. The origin of this receptor is a man under 40 with acute or convalescent COVID-19. The receptor chain draws on TRBV5-1 and TRBJ1-2; the D gene is possibly TRBD1, with 5 bases matching. The specimen sequenced was peripheral blood. The bases read TGCGCCAGCAGCTTGGGACAGCTTCTCTATGGCTACACCTTC. This translates into CASSLGQLLYGYTF.